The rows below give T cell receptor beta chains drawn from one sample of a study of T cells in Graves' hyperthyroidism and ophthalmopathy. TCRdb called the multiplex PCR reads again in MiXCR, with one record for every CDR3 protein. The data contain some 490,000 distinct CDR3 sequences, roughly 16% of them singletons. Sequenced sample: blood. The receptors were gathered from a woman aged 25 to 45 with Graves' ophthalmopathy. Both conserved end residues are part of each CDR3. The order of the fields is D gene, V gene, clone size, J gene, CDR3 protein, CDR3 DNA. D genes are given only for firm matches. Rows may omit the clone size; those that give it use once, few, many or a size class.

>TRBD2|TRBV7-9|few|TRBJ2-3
CASSLGLAGGPPDTQYF
TGTGCCAGCAGCTTGGGACTAGCGGGAGGGCCCCCAGATACGCAGTATTTT
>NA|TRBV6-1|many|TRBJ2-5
CASRSEETQYF
TGTGCCAGCCGTTCCGAAGAGACCCAGTACTTC
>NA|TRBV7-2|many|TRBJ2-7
CASSRKPYEQYF
TGTGCCAGCAGCAGGAAGCCGTACGAGCAGTACTTC
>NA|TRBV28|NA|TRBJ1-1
CASSLTRRHTEAFF
TGTGCCAGCAGTTTAACCAGGAGACACACTGAAGCTTTCTTT
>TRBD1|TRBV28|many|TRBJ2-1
CASSPGQGALSSYNEQFF
TGTGCCAGCAGTCCCGGGCAGGGGGCTCTGAGTTCCTACAATGAGCAGTTCTTC
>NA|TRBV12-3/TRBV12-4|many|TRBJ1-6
CASSSRGDGNSPLHF
TGTGCCAGCAGTTCACGGGGGGACGGTAATTCACCCCTCCACTTT
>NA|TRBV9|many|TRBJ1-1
CASSVDSVNTEAFF
TGTGCCAGCAGCGTAGACAGCGTGAACACTGAAGCTTTCTTT
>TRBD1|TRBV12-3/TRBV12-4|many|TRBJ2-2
CASSATTGWGTGELFF
TGTGCCAGCAGTGCGACGACAGGGTGGGGCACCGGGGAGCTGTTTTTT
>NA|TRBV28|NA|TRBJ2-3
CASSFYEEGRDTQYF
TGTGCCAGCAGTTTTTACGAGGAGGGGAGAGATACGCAGTATTTT
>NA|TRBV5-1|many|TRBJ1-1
CASSLDTANTEAFF
TGCGCCAGCAGCTTGGACACAGCGAACACTGAAGCTTTCTTT
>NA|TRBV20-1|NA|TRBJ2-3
CSARVFGASTDTQYF
TGCAGTGCTAGAGTGTTTGGTGCTAGCACAGATACGCAGTATTTT
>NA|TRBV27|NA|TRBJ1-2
CASSPRGPNYGYTF
TGTGCCAGCAGTCCCCGGGGACCCAACTATGGCTACACCTTC
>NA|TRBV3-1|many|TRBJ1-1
CASNNRGFAEAFF
TGTGCCAGCAACAACCGGGGTTTCGCTGAAGCTTTCTTT
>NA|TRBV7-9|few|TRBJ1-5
CASSNPSGAEGNQPQHF
TGTGCCAGCAGCAATCCCTCGGGGGCGGAGGGGAATCAGCCCCAGCATTTT
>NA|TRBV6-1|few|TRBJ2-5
CASTPTRRETQYF
TGTGCCAGCACTCCGACCCGCCGAGAGACCCAGTACTTC
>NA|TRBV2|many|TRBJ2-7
CASTGGLEQYF
TGTGCCAGCACTGGGGGGCTGGAGCAGTACTTC
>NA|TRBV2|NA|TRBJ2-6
CASGQGMSGANVLTF
TGTGCCAGCGGGCAGGGAATGTCTGGGGCCAACGTCCTGACTTTC
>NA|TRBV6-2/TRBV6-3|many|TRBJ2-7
CASSYGKGYHEQYF
TGTGCCAGCAGTTACGGGAAGGGTTACCACGAGCAGTACTTC
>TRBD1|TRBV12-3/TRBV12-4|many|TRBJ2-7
CASSSGDRAGEQYF
TGTGCCAGCAGTTCCGGAGACAGGGCTGGCGAGCAGTACTTC
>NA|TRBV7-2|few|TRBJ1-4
CASSLGLGNEKLFF
TGTGCCAGCAGCTTGGGGCTAGGGAATGAAAAACTGTTTTTT
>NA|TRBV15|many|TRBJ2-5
CATSRGSGGETQYF
TGTGCCACCAGCAGGGGCTCCGGCGGAGAGACCCAGTACTTC
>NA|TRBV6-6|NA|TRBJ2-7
CASSYDRLTYEQYF
TGTGCCAGCAGTTACGACAGACTTACCTACGAGCAGTACTTC